Shown below are 2 T cell receptor beta chains from a single sample sequenced in a study of beta chain features in type 1 diabetes. The investigators reverse transcribed all of the isolated RNA, so they sequenced expressed TCRB transcripts. Repertoires were generated with immunoSEQ multiplex PCR, while TCRdb's copy carries only in-frame clones and drops some. The profile covers 400,000 to 600,000 clones, with 30% appearing a single time and around 0.065% taken by the ten largest. Sequenced sample: naive CD4+ T cells from blood. The receptors were gathered from a man aged 18-30 years in good health.

There are a few counts of this clone. The chain has TRBV30 and TRBJ2-5; 11 nucleotides agree with TRBD2. Germline V gene lookup returns CDR1 GTSNPN and CDR2 SVGIG (reference sequence). Trimming at V came to 3 bases and at J to 5 bases, leaving 8 bases not matched to a gene. The CDR3 length is 15 residues. CDR3 DNA: TGTGCCTGGAGCCAAACGACTAGCGGGATCGAGACCCAGTACTTC. Amino acid sequence: CAWSQTTSGIETQYF.

J is TRBJ1-5 and V is TRBV30; D is possibly TRBD1 (6 bases). Trimming left V 3 bases short and J 7 bases short, with 16 bases between. There are 14 residues in the CDR3. CDR1 and CDR2 (germline): GTSNPN, SVGIG (reference sequence). Here the CDR3 reads CAWRRDTHSQPQHF. DNA for the CDR3: TGTGCCTGGAGGAGGGACACACACAGCCAGCCCCAGCATTTT.